Sequencing of this TCR beta chain was carried out in a study of blood T cell repertoires in COVID-19. Study information: Sample material is recorded as cDNA or gDNA derived from T cells, B-cell-depleted T cells, or PBMCs.

Per the original methods: Estimation of nucleated cell counts relied on the amplification of reference gene primers. Method: immunoSEQ multiplex PCR; TCRdb's copy keeps in-frame clones and lacks some. That table supplies the V and J calls and clone size; D and trimming were determined from the DNA. The profile shows roughly 150,000 clones, approximately 86% of them singletons. Regarding this clone: The sample carries other DNA sequences with the same CDR3.

The CDR3 has 15 residues. CDR1 is MNHEY and CDR2 is SVGAGI in the germline V gene. With 4 bases clipped from V and 2 bases from J, the junction kept 5 bases outside the gene matches. V and J are TRBV6-5 and TRBJ2-7; 10 nucleotides align to TRBD1. The sequenced sample consisted of peripheral blood. This TCR was recovered from a woman of 80 years or more with COVID-19, enrolled during active disease. Here the CDR3 reads CASSSPGQGTYEQYF. CDR3 DNA sequence: TGTGCCAGCAGTTCTCCGGGACAGGGGACCTACGAGCAGTACTTC.